The 2 T cell receptor beta chains below all came from one sample that was sequenced in a study of CDR3 diversity in severe acne. MiXCR was run by TCRdb on the PCR reads, yielding one entry per CDR3 protein. The data show under 100,000 distinct CDR3 sequences, about half seen once. The sequencing sample was made of blood. Receptors originate from a male donor in good health, serving as a control.

The genes are TRBV6-5 and TRBJ2-1; D is perhaps TRBD2 (6 bases). The CDR3 is 15 residues long. Germline lookup yields CDR1 MNHEY and CDR2 SVGAGI. Trimming left V 2 bases short and J 0 bases short, with 8 bases between. CDR3 DNA sequence: TGTGCCAGCAGTTACGGGACTGCCTCCTACAATGAGCAGTTCTTC. This translates into CASSYGTASYNEQFF.

This clonotype occurred many times. The chain carries TRBV5-4 and TRBJ1-1; perhaps TRBD1 as D (6 bases). Per the germline V gene, CDR1 is SGHNT and CDR2 is YYREEE (reference sequence). The CDR3 extends over 13 amino acids. V shed 5 bases and J shed 3 bases, with 11 bases lying between them. CDR3 loop: CASRQGPDTEAFF. CDR3 nucleotides: TGTGCCAGCAGACAGGGTCCGGACACTGAAGCTTTCTTT.